This T cell receptor (beta chain) was captured in a study of spatial heterogeneity in lung cancer. Background on the study: Correlation of TCR transcript counts in tumor regions with a T cell module score from matched bulk RNA-seq was strong. The study, taken as a whole, reports: Ubiquitous and regional nonsynonymous mutations were each tracked by the matching count of ubiquitous or regional expanded TCRs. Counts of expanded intratumoral alpha and beta TCRs tracked tumor mutation counts.

V lost 7 bases and J lost 8, with 17 bases in between. The CDR3 loop spans 14 amino acids. Germline V gene lookup returns CDR1 SNHLY and CDR2 FYNNEI. This clonotype was seen at least ten times. What it recognizes is unknown. A unique molecular identifier was attached to every TCR cDNA molecule. Each CDR3 protein gets one entry after TCRdb re-called the 5' RACE reads with MiXCR. The table has 10,000 to 11,000 distinct CDR3 sequences, approximately 7.9% seen once. The sample's time point: sample taken at primary tumor resection. Unsorted samples of tumor, nontumor lung or frozen PBMC had their whole RNA sequenced.

J is TRBJ1-4 and V is TRBV2; no clear D. The sample was lung tumor tissue, taken at surgery. The sequence came from a female donor with early-stage non-small cell lung cancer. The CDR3 reads CASNYGVVREKLFF. CDR3 nucleotides: TGTGCCAGCAACTACGGGGTGGTTCGAGAAAAACTGTTTTTT.